The 20 T cell receptor beta chains below all came from one sample that was sequenced in a study of tumor-infiltrating lymphocytes in primary liver carcinoma. Between roughly 17 and 30 mg of unsorted bulk tissue served as the source from which RNA and DNA were co-extracted. A primer matching the constant region was used to make TCR beta cDNA from about 500 ng of total RNA. The TCR beta library was amplified through three nested multiplex PCR rounds in a modified ARM-PCR procedure. TRBV1-TRBV30 forward primers and a C-beta reverse primer were used in the first two PCR rounds, which each ran for approximately 10 cycles. MiXCR was run by TCRdb on the multiplex PCR reads, yielding one entry per CDR3 protein. The sample contains about 110,000 distinct CDR3 sequences, roughly 80% of which appear only once. Sequencing was performed on liver tumor tissue from sampling region 3. As for subset: tumor region T3, left-lateral pole. These receptors all come from a middle-aged man with primary liver carcinoma and hepatitis B virus infection.

On this clonotype itself: A read error may account for a junction end that differs from germline. The CDR3 loop is CSFESAPYEQYF. The CDR3 DNA sequence: TGCAGCTTTGAATCAGCCCCCTACGAACAGTACTTC. The J gene is TRBJ2-7, the V gene TRBV29-1; no clear D. This CDR3 is 12 amino acids long. Germline CDR1 is SQVTM and CDR2 is ANQGSEA.

In this sample, this clonotype turned up a few times. The junction shows a germline mismatch at one end, possibly a read error. The chain recombines TRBV30 with TRBJ1-5, with D maybe TRBD1 (5 bases). Per the germline V gene, CDR1 is GTSNPN and CDR2 is SVGIG (reference sequence). The CDR3 length is 15 residues. CDR3 bases: TGTGCCTGGAGTGGTGAGGGGATATCGGATCAGCCTCAGCATTTT. Translated: CAWSGEGISDQPQHF.

As concerns this clonotype: Sequence at one end of the junction differs from germline and may be a read error. The chain couples TRBV5-5 to TRBJ2-3, with 10 positions matching TRBD1. CDR1 is SGHKS, CDR2 YYEKEE, per germline (reference sequence). The CDR3 is 17 amino acids. In DNA, the CDR3 is TGTGCCAGCAGCCCCCGGGACAGGGGAGGAAAAACAGATGCGCAGTATTTT. Amino acid sequence: CASSPRDRGGKTDAQYF.

The table lists this clonotype with a few counts. An end of the junction does not agree with germline; a read error may underlie this. The V call is TRBV5-6, the J call TRBJ2-7; 8 bases are a match to TRBD2. The CDR3 length is 14 residues. CDR1 and CDR2 (germline): SGHDT, YYEEEE. Here the CDR3 DNA reads TGTGGCAGCAGCTCTCCGGGACTAGCCTACGAGCAGTACTTC. Residues: CGSSSPGLAYEQYF.

A word on this clonotype: This is likely a read error, given that the CDR3 carries no conserved phenylalanine or tryptophan at its end. The chain carries TRBV5-6 and TRBJ1-4; TRBD1 matches at 7 bases. Germline values: CDR1 SGHDT, CDR2 YYEEEE. The CDR3 is made up of 18 amino acids. The CDR3 DNA reads TGTGCCAGCAACTTGGGATGGACAGGAGAATCCAATAATGAAAAACTGTTTTCT. It yields the protein CASNLGWTGESNNEKLFS.

V usage is TRBV9 and J usage is TRBJ1-5; 7 bases map to TRBD1. CDR1 and CDR2 from the germline V gene are SGDLS and YYNGEE. Unmatched junction bases numbered 16, after V lost 4 bases and J lost 9 bases. There are 16 residues in the CDR3. The CDR3 is CASSNEPTGASGPQHF. CDR3 sequence (DNA): TGTGCCAGCAGCAACGAGCCCACAGGGGCGTCAGGGCCCCAGCATTTT.

With respect to this clonotype: Mismatch with germline at one junction end may stem from a read error. The chain recombines TRBV12-3 or TRBV12-4 with TRBJ2-2, with 8 bases fitting TRBD2. CDR3 length: 14 residues. The CDR3 DNA is TGTGCCAGCAGTTCCCACGACCGGGGCGGGGGGCCGGTTTTT. This encodes CASSSHDRGGGPVF.

The chain links TRBV24-1 to TRBJ2-1; D is perhaps TRBD1 (5 bases). Per germline, CDR1 KGHDR and CDR2 SFDVKD. The germline V and J ends were trimmed by 2 bases and 6 bases, with 16 bases remaining between them. This CDR3 has 16 residues. The CDR3 DNA follows: TGTGCCACCAGTGATTCGTTAGGAGACAGTATCAATGAGCAGTTCTTC. Amino acids: CATSDSLGDSINEQFF.

This clonotype was seen ten or more times. J is TRBJ1-6 and V is TRBV12-3 or TRBV12-4, with 9 bases identical to TRBD1. After removal of 5 bases from V and 7 bases from J, the junction contained 6 bases not matched to a gene. The CDR3 contains 15 residues. CDR3 protein: CASSRTGELNSPLHF. The DNA for the CDR3 is TGTGCCAGCAGTCGGACAGGGGAGTTAAATTCACCCCTCCACTTT.

The V and J genes are TRBV29-1 and TRBJ1-1; D possibly corresponds to TRBD1 (5 bases). Trimming removed 5 bases from V and 0 bases from J, with 16 bases in between. Germline CDR1 SQVTM, CDR2 ANQGSEA. The CDR3 has 15 amino acids. CDR3 bases: TGCAGCGTTCCTCCGGAGTGGGGGATGAACACTGAAGCTTTCTTT. This codes for CSVPPEWGMNTEAFF.

The CDR3 nucleotides read TGTGCCAGCAGCCGAAGGAGGGGGGGAATAGATACGCAGTATTTT. Encoded protein: CASSRRRGGIDTQYF. The V call is TRBV4-2, the J call TRBJ2-3, with D maybe TRBD2 (7 bases). The germline V and J ends were trimmed by 4 bases and 5 bases, with 16 bases remaining between them. The germline CDR1 and CDR2 sequences are LGHNA and YNFKEQ. The CDR3 has 15 residues.

Concerning this clonotype: One end of the junction fails to match germline, which may point to a read error. This chain links TRBV6-1 with TRBJ2-7; 9 nucleotides line up with TRBD2. Germline CDR1 is MNHNS and CDR2 is SASEGT. This CDR3 has 17 residues. The CDR3 nucleotides read TGTGCAAGCACTGAAGCGCGGGGGAGACTAGCGGTCTACGAGCAGTACTTC. Residues: CASTEARGRLAVYEQYF.

This clonotype is a singleton in its sample. The chain combines TRBV12-3 or TRBV12-4 with TRBJ2-6, with D possibly matching TRBD2 (6 bases). Trimming stripped 9 bases from V and 2 bases from J, with 32 bases between. This CDR3 is 21 amino acids long. CDR3 protein: CARSRTRLVPGRAPGANVLTF. The CDR3 region has the DNA TGTGCCAGAAGTCGGACCAGACTAGTCCCCGGTCGGGCCCCTGGGGCCAACGTCCTGACTTTC.

In this sample, this clonotype turned up a few times. This may come from a read error, since a much larger clone is one base off. Here the CDR3 reads CTVATRGGQETQYF. For the CDR3, the DNA is TGCACCGTTGCGACTAGGGGTGGCCAAGAGACCCAGTACTTC. The chain links TRBV29-1 to TRBJ2-5; TRBD2 is a possible D gene (6 bases). The CDR3 has 14 residues. Germline V gives CDR1 SQVTM, CDR2 ANQGSEA.

This clonotype has a handful of counts. Given a much more abundant clone one base away, this may be a read error. J is TRBJ1-5 and V is TRBV5-8, with 9 bases matching TRBD1. Trimming cost V 3 bases and J 9 bases; bases outside gene matches: 1. Germline V gives CDR1 SGHTS, CDR2 YDEGEE. This CDR3 has 12 residues. CDR3 protein: CASSSGQGPQHF. CDR3 DNA sequence: TGTGCCAGCAGCTCGGGACAGGGGCCCCAGCATTTT.

CDR3 sequence (DNA): TGCAGTGCTAGAGTCCCCGGGAGTGAAGAGACCCAGTACTTC. This encodes CSARVPGSEETQYF. The V and J genes are TRBV20-1 and TRBJ2-5, with TRBD2 as a possible D gene (6 bases). V shed 1 base and J shed 3 bases, with 12 bases lying between them. CDR3 length: 14 residues. Germline V lookup: CDR1 DFQATT, CDR2 SNEGSKA (reference sequence).

This clonotype is medium-sized (0.01 to 0.1%) within its sample. The chain employs TRBV5-5 and TRBJ2-7; D unresolved. Trimming took off 0 bases at V and 7 bases at J, with 14 bases between the two ends. CDR1 and CDR2 from the germline V gene are SGHKS and YYEKEE (reference sequence). The CDR3 spans 14 residues. CDR3 protein: CASSLVPREGEQYF. In DNA form, the CDR3 reads TGTGCCAGCAGCTTGGTTCCACGTGAAGGAGAGCAGTACTTC.

This clonotype was counted at least ten times. This chain connects TRBV6-9 to TRBJ1-4; 7 positions agree with TRBD1. Germline CDR1 reads MNHGY; CDR2 reads SVAAGI. The CDR3 consists of 13 residues. Losses at the gene ends were 6 bases for V and 8 bases for J; bases not matched to a gene: 6. As DNA, the CDR3 is TGTGCCAGCAGGGGACAGCGATTCGAAAAACTGTTTTTT. Encoded protein: CASRGQRFEKLFF.

This clonotype was observed a single time. No conserved phenylalanine or tryptophan is present at the end of the CDR3, so a read error is the likely explanation. J is TRBJ2-7 and V is TRBV6-5; 10 bases are a match to TRBD1. CDR3 size: 16 residues. Germline loops: CDR1 MNHEY, CDR2 SVGAGI. J gave up 4 bases and V 7 bases, and 13 bases lay outside the gene matches. In nucleotides, the CDR3 is TGTGCCAGCACTTCCCAACCGGGACAGGGGTCTTACGAGCAGTACTAC. It translates to CASTSQPGQGSYEQYY.

This chain connects TRBV29-1 to TRBJ2-7; no reliable D call. Germline V gene lookup returns CDR1 SQVTM and CDR2 ANQGSEA. The CDR3 spans 13 residues. V dropped 1 base and J dropped 7 bases, with 14 bases sitting between them. This CDR3 reads CSVEASATLEQYF. CDR3 in DNA: TGCAGCGTTGAAGCATCCGCGACATTAGAGCAGTACTTC.